This TCR beta chain was recovered during a study of blood T cell repertoires in COVID-19. Assay: immunoSEQ multiplex PCR; the TCRdb copy retains only in-frame clones and omits some. This table has over 200,000 clones, about 90% appearing once. CDR1 is SNHLY and CDR2 is FYNNEI in the germline V gene. The CDR3 has 12 amino acids. V dropped 6 bases and J dropped 3 bases, with 9 bases sitting between them. The sequenced material came from peripheral blood. V and J are TRBV2 and TRBJ2-7, with TRBD1 as a possible D gene (6 bases). The source is a person under 35 with COVID-19, enrolled during active disease. CDR3 protein: CASSGQNYEQYF. In nucleotides, the CDR3 is TGTGCCAGCAGCGGACAGAACTACGAGCAGTACTTC.